This T cell receptor beta chain was obtained from a study of blood T cell repertoires in COVID-19. Study as a whole: Donors in the United States, Italy and Spain gave samples during acute or convalescent COVID-19. In each case, the material was cDNA or gDNA derived from T cells, B-cell-depleted T cells, or PBMCs.

Original processing notes: Researchers report that nucleated cell counts were estimated from reference gene primer amplification. Sequencing used immunoSEQ multiplex PCR; TCRdb keeps in-frame clones, though not all of them. V, J and clone size reflect that table, while D and trimming were determined from the DNA. The data show about 80,000 clones, approximately 76% seen once. This TCR was sampled from a man between 70 and 80 years old with active or convalescent COVID-19. The material sequenced was peripheral blood.

CDR3 sequence (DNA): TGTGCCAGCAGCTTACCCCAGAGGACAGCCCTGAACACTGAAGCTTTCTTT. Residues: CASSLPQRTALNTEAFF. The chain has TRBV11-2 and TRBJ1-1, with D maybe TRBD1 (6 bases). Germline V gene data show CDR1 as SGHAT and CDR2 as FQNNGV. There are 17 residues in the CDR3. The V end lost 2 bases, the J end lost 0 bases, and 16 bases lay between the germline ends.